The present TCR beta chain was sequenced within a study of cytomegalovirus exposure and HLA in healthy donors. PCR used 60 Vbeta primers and 13 Jbeta primers. The table came from immunoSEQ multiplex PCR; TCRdb's copy has only in-frame clones and leaves some out. This sample has some 150,000 clones, with about 87% found just once. With regard to this clone: Its specificity is not known. Other DNA sequences within the sample encode an identical CDR3.

General study points: In a later analysis, the majority of CMV-associated beta chains seemingly showed HLA restriction.

The TCR sequence derives from a young woman in good health and CMV-seronegative. Specimen: PBMCs.

CDR3 in amino acids: CASSLGLAGAYEQYF. The CDR3 nucleotides are TGTGCCAGCAGCTTAGGACTAGCGGGCGCCTACGAGCAGTACTTC. The chain uses TRBV7-2 and TRBJ2-7; 10 nucleotides match TRBD2. CDR1 is SGHTA and CDR2 is FQGNSA in the germline V gene. This CDR3 comprises 15 residues. With 1 base clipped from V and 2 bases from J, the junction kept 2 bases outside the gene matches. Full variable domain (rest looked up from reference TRBV7-2 and TRBJ2-7): GAGVSQSPSNKVTEKGKDVELRCDPISGHTALYWYRQSLGQGLEFLIYFQGNSAPDKSGLPSDRFSAERTGGSVSTLTIQRTQQEDSAVYLCASSLGLAGAYEQYFGPGTRLTVT.